The next 26 T cell receptor beta chains were all read from a single sample in a study of cytomegalovirus exposure and HLA in healthy donors. 13 Jbeta primers and 60 Vbeta primers were used for the PCR. The table came from immunoSEQ multiplex PCR; TCRdb's copy has only in-frame clones and leaves some out. The sample table sets out some 52,000 clones. What was sequenced was PBMCs. Source of these receptors: a woman aged 55-70 years in good health and CMV-seropositive.

Remarks on this clone: The limits of the CDR3 on the DNA are not certain, so only TCRdb's listed CDR3 is given. Within the sample, other DNA sequences also encode this same CDR3. The chain combines TRBV6-1 with TRBJ1-6; TRBD1 reflects the table's D call only, with no check against the DNA. Counting both end residues, the CDR3 totals 14 amino acids. Germline V gives CDR1 MNHNS, CDR2 SASEGT. The CDR3 is CASRWGQGNSPLHF.

The chain links TRBV5-4 to TRBJ1-1; 10 bases agree with TRBD1. With V trimmed by 4 bases and J by 3 bases, 9 bases remained unmatched. The CDR3 has 16 amino acids. CDR1 is SGHNT, CDR2 YYREEE, per germline (reference sequence). The CDR3 sequence is CASSPGGQGPDTEAFF. The CDR3 DNA reads TGTGCCAGCAGCCCCGGGGGACAGGGGCCGGACACTGAAGCTTTCTTT. Complete variable domain (other parts from reference TRBV5-4 and TRBJ1-1): ETGVTQSPTHLIKTRGQQVTLRCSSQSGHNTVSWYQQALGQGPQFIFQYYREEENGRGNFPPRFSGLQFPNYSSELNVNALELDDSALYLCASSPGGQGPDTEAFFGQGTRLTVV.

The chain has TRBV19 and TRBJ1-6, with 10 bases identical to TRBD1. Trimming at V came to 6 bases and at J to 4 bases, leaving 6 bases not matched to a gene. CDR3 size: 16 residues. Germline V CDR1 and CDR2: LNHDA, SQIVND (reference sequence). The CDR3 reads CASSPTGGGYNSPLHF. As DNA, the CDR3 is TGTGCCAGTAGCCCGACAGGGGGCGGATATAATTCACCCCTCCACTTT. Full variable domain (outside the CDR3, taken from reference TRBV19 and TRBJ1-6): DGGITQSPKYLFRKEGQNVTLSCEQNLNHDAMYWYRQDPGQGLRLIYYSQIVNDFQKGDIAEGYSVSREKKESFPLTVTSAQKNPTAFYLCASSPTGGGYNSPLHFGNGTRLTVT.

The genes are TRBV13 and TRBJ1-2, with TRBD1 matching 9 bases. The germline gives CDR1 PRHDT, CDR2 FYEKMQ (reference sequence). With V trimmed by 5 bases and J by 4 bases, 14 bases remained unmatched. The CDR3 totals 17 residues. CDR3 sequence (DNA): TGTGCCAGCAGCGCCCGAGGGACAGGGTTTATATCCTATGGCTACACCTTC. Its protein product is CASSARGTGFISYGYTF.

The chain carries TRBV2 and TRBJ1-1; TRBD1 aligns across 11 bases. Germline V gene sequence: CDR1 SNHLY, CDR2 FYNNEI. The J segment lost 5 bases and the V segment lost 6 bases, leaving 8 bases of the junction unmatched. This CDR3 comprises 15 residues. The CDR3 sequence is CASSRGTGGMTEAFF. For the CDR3, the DNA is TGTGCCAGCAGCCGCGGGACAGGGGGTATGACTGAAGCTTTCTTT.

The chain combines TRBV4-3 with TRBJ1-2; TRBD1 might be the D (5 bases). Germline CDR1 and CDR2: LGHNA and YSLEER. V lost 0 bases, J lost 8 bases, and 13 bases lay in between. The CDR3 length is 14 residues. In nucleotides, the CDR3 is TGCGCCAGCAGCCAAGATACGGGGGGGGTGGGCTACACCTTC. Translating it yields CASSQDTGGVGYTF.

The chain employs TRBV18 and TRBJ1-3, with D uncertain. Trimming removed 2 bases from V and 3 bases from J, with 8 bases in between. Germline V CDR1 and CDR2: KGHSH, LQKENI. The CDR3 is 14 residues long. DNA of the CDR3: TGTGCCAGCTCACCATCCCAGATTGGAAACACCATATATTTT. It is translated as CASSPSQIGNTIYF.

The CDR3: CASSSSGGNYEQYF. The CDR3 DNA is TGCGCCAGCAGCTCTAGCGGGGGCAACTACGAGCAGTACTTC. This chain joins TRBV5-1 and TRBJ2-7; 10 bases are a match to TRBD2. V gave up 3 bases and J gave up 3 bases; unmatched junction bases: 3. Germline CDR1 reads SGHRS; CDR2 reads YFSETQ. CDR3 length equals 14 residues.

The rearrangement uses TRBV15 and TRBJ1-2; no clear D. The V gene lost 0 bases and the J gene lost 11 bases, with 16 bases spanning the gap. Germline CDR1 reads LNHNV; CDR2 reads YYDKDF (reference sequence). The CDR3 is 14 amino acids. The CDR3 nucleotides are TGTGCCACCAGCAGAGATACAGCGGCGAGAGGGTACACCTTC. It codes for CATSRDTAARGYTF.

This chain joins TRBV9 and TRBJ1-2; D unresolved. This CDR3 region has 13 residues. V dropped 5 bases and J dropped 0 bases, with 8 bases sitting between them. The germline V gene has CDR1 SGDLS and CDR2 YYNGEE. The CDR3: CASSLLANYGYTF. In DNA, the CDR3 is TGTGCCAGCAGTCTTCTAGCTAACTATGGCTACACCTTC.

The gene calls are TRBV7-9 and TRBJ2-1; D is unclear. Germline CDR1 reads SEHNR; CDR2 reads FQNEAQ (reference sequence). The CDR3 is 14 residues long. V lost 6 bases and J lost 0, with 9 bases in between. Here the CDR3 reads CASRSPVSYNEQFF. DNA of the CDR3: TGTGCCAGCAGGAGCCCGGTCTCCTACAATGAGCAGTTCTTC.

This chain uses TRBV2 with TRBJ2-1; TRBD2 matches 7 bases. From germline, CDR1 is SNHLY and CDR2 FYNNEI. With V trimmed by 8 bases and J by 10 bases, 17 bases remained unmatched. This CDR3 is built from 15 residues. DNA of the CDR3: TGTGCCAGCGGCCCAACTAGCGCTCTTACCTCGGAGCAGTTCTTC. Translating gives CASGPTSALTSEQFF. The complete variable domain, with remaining parts taken from reference TRBV2 and TRBJ2-1, reads EPEVTQTPSHQVTQMGQEVILRCVPISNHLYFYWYRQILGQKVEFLVSFYNNEISEKSEIFDDQFSVERPDGSNFTLKIRSTKLEDSAMYFCASGPTSALTSEQFFGPGTRLTVL.

The genes are TRBV2 and TRBJ2-7; TRBD1 matches 7 bases. In germline, CDR1 is SNHLY, CDR2 FYNNEI. This CDR3 is built from 16 residues. J gave up 2 bases and V 6 bases, and 13 bases lay outside the gene matches. CDR3 loop: CASRPFGTASPYEQYF. Here the CDR3 DNA reads TGTGCCAGCAGACCCTTTGGGACAGCATCCCCCTACGAGCAGTACTTC.

The genes are TRBV23-1 and TRBJ1-3; D is perhaps TRBD1 (5 bases). TRBV23-1 is classed as an ORF, of uncertain function. V shed 1 base and J shed 0 bases, with 25 bases lying between them. The CDR3 has 21 amino acids. CDR3 sequence (DNA): TGCGCCAGCAGTCAATACACCGCCGTGGAGTTGGGGCCCTCCTCTGGAAACACCATATATTTT. Its protein product is CASSQYTAVELGPSSGNTIYF.

The chain employs TRBV28 and TRBJ2-2, with 7 bases fitting TRBD1. After removal of 6 bases from V and 4 bases from J, the junction contained 5 bases not matched to a gene. There are 14 residues in the CDR3. The V gene's germline CDR1 is MDHEN and CDR2 SYDVKM. This CDR3 is CASRVGQLTGELFF. The CDR3 DNA reads TGTGCCAGCAGGGTGGGACAGCTCACCGGGGAGCTGTTTTTT.

The chain joins TRBV10-2 to TRBJ1-2; 10 nucleotides line up with TRBD1. CDR1 WSHSY and CDR2 SAAADI come from the germline V gene. With V trimmed by 6 bases and J by 6 bases, 7 bases remained unmatched. This CDR3 has 14 residues. CDR3 protein: CASRGQGEVHGYTF. CDR3 in DNA: TGCGCCAGCAGAGGACAGGGGGAGGTCCATGGCTACACCTTC.

The chain recombines TRBV29-1 with TRBJ2-1, with TRBD1 identical over 9 bases. Germline CDR1 SQVTM, CDR2 ANQGSEA. This CDR3 comprises 15 residues. Germline trimming cut 7 bases from V and 2 bases from J; bases unmatched to any gene: 9. The CDR3 reads CSGLFWDRAYNEQFF. Here the CDR3 DNA reads TGCAGCGGTTTGTTCTGGGACAGGGCCTACAATGAGCAGTTCTTC.

The chain joins TRBV4-2 to TRBJ1-5, with 8 bases identical to TRBD1. The trim removed 0 bases at V and 4 bases at J, leaving 14 bases unmatched. Germline CDR1 and CDR2: LGHNA and YNFKEQ. CDR3 size: 19 residues. The CDR3 region is CASSQDLWTGNVGNQPQHF. CDR3 DNA sequence: TGTGCCAGCAGCCAAGATCTATGGACAGGGAACGTAGGGAATCAGCCCCAGCATTTT.

The rearrangement joins TRBV5-1 to TRBJ1-4, with a tentative D call TRBD1 (6 bases). The ends were cut back, 3 bases at V and 7 bases at J, with 13 bases in the middle. Germline assignment: CDR1 SGHRS and CDR2 YFSETQ. The CDR3 spans 14 residues. The CDR3 nucleotides are TGCGCCAGCAGCTCGCAGGGGTTTAGTGAAAAACTGTTTTTT. Translation: CASSSQGFSEKLFF.

The gene calls are TRBV7-9 and TRBJ2-7; 13 positions agree with TRBD2. Per germline, CDR1 SEHNR and CDR2 FQNEAQ (reference sequence). The CDR3 contains 19 residues. V gave up 4 bases and J gave up 2 bases; unmatched junction bases: 14. The CDR3 spells CASSSQSSTSGGRPYEQYF. CDR3 bases: TGTGCCAGCAGCTCCCAATCATCGACTAGCGGGGGGCGTCCCTACGAGCAGTACTTC. Drawing the rest from reference TRBV7-9 and TRBJ2-7, the complete variable domain is DTGVSQNPRHKITKRGQNVTFRCDPISEHNRLYWYRQTLGQGPEFLTYFQNEAQLEKSRLLSDRFSAERPKGSFSTLEIQRTEQGDSAMYLCASSSQSSTSGGRPYEQYFGPGTRLTVT.

The rearrangement uses TRBV6-5 and TRBJ1-5; tentatively, D is TRBD1 (5 bases). This CDR3 is built from 15 residues. V was pared by 8 bases and J by 0 bases, with 14 bases between. The germline V gene has CDR1 MNHEY and CDR2 SVGAGI. Here the CDR3 DNA reads TGTGCCAGCCGATACGGGGGTACTAGCAATCAGCCCCAGCATTTT. Amino acids: CASRYGGTSNQPQHF.

V gene TRBV18 combines with J gene TRBJ1-2, with D perhaps matching TRBD1 (5 bases). Per germline, CDR1 KGHSH and CDR2 LQKENI. This CDR3 has 14 amino acids. V lost 3 bases and J 4 bases, leaving 12 bases between the germline ends. DNA for the CDR3: TGTGCCAGCTCACCGACCGACAGCCCCTATGGCTACACCTTC. This translates into CASSPTDSPYGYTF. The full variable domain, its missing parts supplied by reference TRBV18 and TRBJ1-2, is NAGVMQNPRHLVRRRGQEARLRCSPMKGHSHVYWYRQLPEEGLKFMVYLQKENIIDESGMPKERFSAEFPKEGPSILRIQQVVRGDSAAYFCASSPTDSPYGYTFGSGTRLTVV.

The chain has TRBV19 and TRBJ2-2; D perhaps matches TRBD1 (6 bases). CDR3 size: 16 residues. Germline CDR1 is LNHDA and CDR2 is SQIVND (reference sequence). V was clipped by 3 bases and J by 4 bases, with 15 bases between them. CDR3 sequence reads: CASSIPTGRITGELFF. CDR3 DNA sequence: TGTGCCAGTAGTATCCCGACAGGTCGGATCACCGGGGAGCTGTTTTTT.

This sequence joins TRBV6-1 and TRBJ2-3; 8 bases are shared with TRBD2. The CDR3 sequence is 11 residues long. Germline-derived CDR1 and CDR2 are MNHNS and SASEGT. V lost 9 bases to trimming and J lost 7 bases; unmatched junction nucleotides: 3. The CDR3 protein is CARGGGNTQYF. In nucleotides, the CDR3 is TGTGCCAGGGGCGGGGGGAATACGCAGTATTTT.

The J gene is TRBJ1-5, the V gene TRBV29-1; 9 nucleotides match TRBD1. In germline, CDR1 is SQVTM, CDR2 ANQGSEA. V shed 4 bases and J 0 bases; nucleotides not matched to a gene: 4. There are 15 residues in the CDR3. This chain's CDR3 is CSVGTGDNSNQPQHF. DNA of the CDR3: TGCAGCGTTGGGACAGGGGATAATAGCAATCAGCCCCAGCATTTT.

This sequence joins TRBV5-4 and TRBJ2-1; 10 bases align to TRBD2. Germline CDR1 and CDR2: SGHNT and YYREEE (reference sequence). Trimming removed 1 base from V and 6 bases from J; junction bases left unmatched: 4. The CDR3 runs to 15 residues. Here the CDR3 DNA reads TGTGCCAGCAGCTTGCCGAGCGGGGGGGCCAATGAGCAGTTCTTC. Protein product: CASSLPSGGANEQFF. Looking up the rest from reference TRBV5-4 and TRBJ2-1 gives the full variable domain: ETGVTQSPTHLIKTRGQQVTLRCSSQSGHNTVSWYQQALGQGPQFIFQYYREEENGRGNFPPRFSGLQFPNYSSELNVNALELDDSALYLCASSLPSGGANEQFFGPGTRLTVL.